These T cell receptor beta chains were read from a single sample in a study of CXCR3-negative and CXCR3-positive naive CD8 T cells. TCRdb re-called the 5' RACE reads, yielding one record per CDR3 amino acid sequence without DNA. The sample table sets out fewer than 90,000 distinct CDR3 sequences. Sequenced sample: naive CXCR3- CD8+ T cells from blood. These receptors all stem from a human donor in good health. Some clones in this sample may be carry-over from other donors' samples. The CDR3 runs from the conserved cysteine through the conserved F or W. Clone size, where shown, is once, few, many, or a class for clones that have expanded.

clone size	V gene	J gene	CDR3 protein
.	TRBV6-5	TRBJ2-1	CASSRDREWINEQFF
.	TRBV11-2	TRBJ2-7	CASSSPRWEQYF
.	TRBV2	TRBJ2-7	CASSERRTDYEQYF
.	TRBV19	TRBJ2-7	CASSPPGSEQYF
.	TRBV7-9	TRBJ2-5	CASRADGQETQYF
.	TRBV28	TRBJ2-5	CASQSGGDETQYF
.	TRBV29-1	TRBJ2-2	CSAETGMGTGELFF
.	TRBV24-1	TRBJ2-2	CATSDLRLTTGELFF
.	TRBV7-9	TRBJ2-7	CASSLTGLYEQYF
.	TRBV28	TRBJ2-7	CASSFGTGRSYEQYF
.	TRBV19	TRBJ2-1	CASSILAGAANEQFF
.	TRBV7-9	TRBJ2-1	CASRLSRGRVNEQFF
.	TRBV6-5	TRBJ2-7	CASSYGFGRYYEQYF
.	TRBV28	TRBJ2-3	CASSPQVITGDTQYF
.	TRBV11-3	TRBJ1-5	CASSYRGDQPQHF
.	TRBV19	TRBJ1-5	CASTPFGRGPSNQPQHF
.	TRBV11-2	TRBJ2-1	CASSLLPLSYNEQFF
.	TRBV7-2	TRBJ2-1	CASNPGLAGEFSYNEQFF
.	TRBV20-1	TRBJ1-5	CSATDTSNQPQHF
.	TRBV7-9	TRBJ1-1	CASSLEHPDSEAFF
.	TRBV29-1	TRBJ2-7	CSVEGGTGAVYEQYF
.	TRBV15	TRBJ1-5	CATSRDRGYQPQHF
.	TRBV4-1	TRBJ2-1	CASSQDPRYEQFF
.	TRBV5-1	TRBJ2-2	CASSTPGLAHTGELFF
medium-sized	TRBV7-2	TRBJ2-7	CASSLLAGTYEQYF
.	TRBV2	TRBJ2-1	CASSISGSSGNEQFF